This TCR beta chain was found in a study of OX40 agonist ivuxolimab in advanced cancers. Study overall: Three patients responded partially, comprising one with hepatocellular carcinoma and two with cutaneous melanoma.

Findings and caveats of the study: Clonal expansion from baseline to week 6 occurred in both CD4+ and CD8+ T cells.

Concerning this clone itself: The antigen is undetermined.

The V and J ends lost 8 bases and 3 bases respectively, with 11 bases between them. This CDR3 has 12 amino acids. The germline CDR1 and CDR2 sequences are SGHAT and FQNNGV. The repertoire was sequenced with immunoSEQ multiplex PCR; TCRdb's copy has only in-frame clones and lacks some. The table shows about 98,000 clones, with about 92% occurring only once. This specimen was CD4+ or CD8+ T cells sorted from blood, taken in a trial of the OX40 agonist ivuxolimab. J is TRBJ2-7 and V is TRBV11-2; D unresolved. This clonotype was sampled from an adult with an advanced solid tumor such as melanoma, head and neck, liver or kidney cancer. CDR3 sequence reads: CASRAGNYEQYF. As DNA, the CDR3 is TGTGCCAGCCGAGCTGGAAACTACGAGCAGTACTTC.